This T cell receptor (beta chain) was identified during a study of blood T cell repertoires in COVID-19. Background on the study: Some COVID-19 samples were acute and others convalescent; all came from the United States, Italy and Spain. From T cells, B-cell-depleted T cells, or PBMCs came the material, which was cDNA or gDNA.

The germline CDR1 and CDR2 sequences are SGHNT and YYREEE (reference sequence). V shed 2 bases and J 5 bases; nucleotides not matched to a gene: 3. The length of the CDR3 is 14 residues. Patients at the Seattle site were enrolled during active infection and followed longitudinally. Authors' processing steps: Reference gene primer amplification yielded estimated nucleated cell counts. Assay: immunoSEQ multiplex PCR; the TCRdb copy retains only in-frame clones and omits some. D and trimming were read from the DNA, whereas the V and J calls and clone size are those reported in that table. This sample has roughly 260,000 clones, with roughly 90% found just once.

This receptor was identified in a woman aged 30 to 39 with COVID-19, enrolled during active disease. The rearrangement uses TRBV5-4 and TRBJ2-2; 7 bases map to TRBD1. The specimen was peripheral blood. CDR3 bases: TGTGCCAGCAGCTTCACAGGGGTGACCGGGGAGCTGTTTTTT. The encoded protein is CASSFTGVTGELFF.